This TCR beta chain was obtained from a study of T cell repertoires in cytomegalovirus infection. TCRdb used MiXCR to reprocess the reads, holding one entry per CDR3 protein. In the table there are about 530,000 distinct CDR3 sequences, about a quarter of which are singletons. V was cut by 4 bases and J by 2 bases, with 12 bases left in between. The CDR3 loop spans 15 amino acids. The germline gives CDR1 SGHTA, CDR2 FQGTGA. The sample holds a few counts of this clonotype. The receptor comes from a human donor in good health (CMV status not recorded). Some clones in this sample may be carry-over from other donors' samples. The V gene is TRBV7-3, the J gene TRBJ2-1; D could derive from TRBD1 or TRBD2 (5 bases each). The material sequenced was PBMCs. CDR3 protein: CASSSLEGPYNEQFF. The CDR3 DNA follows: TGTGCCAGCAGCTCTCTAGAGGGACCCTACAATGAGCAGTTCTTC.